This passage covers 2 T cell receptor beta chains from one sample sequenced in a study of blood T cell repertoires in COVID-19. Assay: immunoSEQ multiplex PCR; the TCRdb copy retains only in-frame clones and omits some. Counted here are some 150,000 clones, more than 75% occurring once; the ten biggest clones make up 2.6%. The sequenced sample was peripheral blood. The source is a human donor with acute or convalescent COVID-19. The donor label of this sample is uncertain.

This chain links TRBV9 with TRBJ2-1; possibly TRBD2 for D (6 bases). The CDR3 runs 15 residues. CDR1 and CDR2 from the germline V gene are SGDLS and YYNGEE. V shed 0 bases and J shed 2 bases, with 9 bases lying between them. As DNA, the CDR3 is TGTGCCAGCAGCGTAGTAGGAGGGCCCTACAATGAGCAGTTCTTC. Amino acids: CASSVVGGPYNEQFF. Full variable domain (missing parts from reference TRBV9 and TRBJ2-1): DSGVTQTPKHLITATGQRVTLRCSPRSGDLSVYWYQQSLDQGLQFLIQYYNGEERAKGNILERFSAQQFPDLHSELNLSSLELGDSALYFCASSVVGGPYNEQFFGPGTRLTVL.

The sample holds a few counts of this clone. This chain uses TRBV18 with TRBJ1-5, with D possibly being TRBD1 (5 bases). V lost 3 bases, J lost 5 bases, and 14 bases lay in between. CDR1 is KGHSH and CDR2 is LQKENI in the germline V gene. CDR3 length: 15 residues. For the CDR3, the DNA is TGTGCCAGCTCACCTCAGGGTTCTCGGGATCAGCCCCAGCATTTT. Amino acids: CASSPQGSRDQPQHF.